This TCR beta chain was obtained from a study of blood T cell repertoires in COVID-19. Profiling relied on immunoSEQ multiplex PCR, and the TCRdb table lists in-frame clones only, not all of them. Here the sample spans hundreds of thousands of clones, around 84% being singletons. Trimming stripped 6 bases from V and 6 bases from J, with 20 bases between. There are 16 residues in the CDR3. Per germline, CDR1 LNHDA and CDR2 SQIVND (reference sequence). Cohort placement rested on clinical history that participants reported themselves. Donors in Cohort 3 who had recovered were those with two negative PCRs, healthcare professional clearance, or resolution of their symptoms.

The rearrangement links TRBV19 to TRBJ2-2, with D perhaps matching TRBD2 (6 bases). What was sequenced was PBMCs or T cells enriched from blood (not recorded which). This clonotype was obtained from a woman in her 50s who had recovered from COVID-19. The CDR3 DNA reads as TGTGCCAGTAGCAGACCGGGTCCGGTAGCGGCCGGGGAGCTGTTTTTT. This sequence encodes CASSRPGPVAAGELFF.